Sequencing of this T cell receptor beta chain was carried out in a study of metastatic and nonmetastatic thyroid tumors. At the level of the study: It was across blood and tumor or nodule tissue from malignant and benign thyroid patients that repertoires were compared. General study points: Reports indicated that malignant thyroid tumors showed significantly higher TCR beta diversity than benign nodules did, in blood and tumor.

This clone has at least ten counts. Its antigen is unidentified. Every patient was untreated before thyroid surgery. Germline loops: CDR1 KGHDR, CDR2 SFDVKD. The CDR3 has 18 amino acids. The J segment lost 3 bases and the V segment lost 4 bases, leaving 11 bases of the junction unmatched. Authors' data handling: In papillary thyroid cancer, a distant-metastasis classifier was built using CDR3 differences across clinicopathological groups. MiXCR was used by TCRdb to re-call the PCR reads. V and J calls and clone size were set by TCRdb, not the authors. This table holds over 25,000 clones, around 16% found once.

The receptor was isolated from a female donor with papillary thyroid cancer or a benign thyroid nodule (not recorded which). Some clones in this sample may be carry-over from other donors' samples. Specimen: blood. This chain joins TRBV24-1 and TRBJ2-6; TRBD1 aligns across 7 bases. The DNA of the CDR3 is TGTGCCACCAGTGACCACGGGACAGACGGTATTGGGGCCAACGTCCTGACTTTC. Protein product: CATSDHGTDGIGANVLTF.